This entry features one T cell receptor (beta chain) sequence. What it binds is unknown. The sample originates from a study of graft-versus-host responses after intestinal transplantation. The overall study: All of the recipients had induction that used anti-thymocyte globulin, then tacrolimus and steroids for roughly three years. Overall study findings and caveats: When patients had graft-donor T cell macrochimerism, their allografts held high graft-versus-host to host-versus-graft clonal ratios. Early HvG declines after transplant were associated with peak circulating GvH clone levels. Recipient marrow harbored GvH clones, some of which surfaced first in ileum or blood.

This CDR3 spans 12 amino acids. Germline V CDR1 and CDR2: SGHRS, YFSETQ. Trimming shortened V by 3 bases and J by 5 bases, and 9 bases separated the two germline ends. Method: immunoSEQ multiplex PCR; TCRdb's copy keeps in-frame clones and lacks some. The sample has 120,000 or so clones, roughly 95% seen once. The origin of this receptor is a human donor who received an intestinal transplant. V and J are TRBV5-1 and TRBJ2-7, with D uncertain. Sequenced here: unstimulated CD8+ T cells sorted from spleen or lymph node cells, sampled before intestinal transplant. CDR3 loop: CASSSNPNEQYF. CDR3 in DNA: TGCGCCAGCAGCTCAAACCCCAACGAGCAGTACTTC.